Sequencing of this T cell receptor beta chain was carried out in a study of HIV-infected children after antiretroviral therapy interruption. Treatment here: PENTA 11 planned treatment interruption arm or continuous ART arm. Participants had taken at least three-drug ART for at least 24 weeks. This CDR3 has 12 amino acids. V was shortened by 4 bases and J by 2 bases, with 5 bases between the two germline ends. Unique molecular identifiers were included in an RNA-based 3' RACE TCR library. Using its own MiXCR run on the 3' RACE reads, TCRdb lists one record per CDR3 protein. The sample holds some 40,000 distinct CDR3 sequences, about 6.5% seen once. This clonotype was picked up many times.

Sequences were derived from CD45RA+ CD4+ T cells from PBMCs, pooled from several time points, sampled from a donor given antiretroviral therapy, either interrupted or continuous. Subset described: naive CD4+ CD45RA+ CD45RO- T cells. The clonotype was recovered from a pool of human donors with HIV. The chain combines TRBV12-3 or TRBV12-4 with TRBJ2-5, with D maybe TRBD1 (5 bases). As DNA, the CDR3 is TGTGCCAGCAGTTGGACACAAGAGACCCAGTACTTC. This encodes CASSWTQETQYF.